The entry below describes one T cell receptor beta chain. CDR3 length: 16 residues. J was trimmed by 9 bases and V by 6 bases; bases with no gene match: 15. In germline, CDR1 is KGHSH, CDR2 LQKENI. The data were taken from a study of blood T cell repertoires in COVID-19. Study-level information: PBMCs, B-cell-depleted T cells, or T cells were the source of the cDNA or gDNA that made up the material.

The study recruited people aged roughly 18 to 100 years across around 23 US areas. As originally analysed: Estimation of nucleated cell counts relied on the amplification of reference gene primers. TCRdb's table, derived via immunoSEQ multiplex PCR, lists solely in-frame clones and lacks some. V and J calls and clone size are those listed in that table; D and trimming were worked out from the DNA. The sample gives approximately 290,000 clones, around 90% of which show up once; 3.5% to 4.5% is in the top ten. The chain carries TRBV18 and TRBJ2-1, with 9 bases aligning to TRBD1. The sequence came from a woman aged 18-29 years with acute COVID-19. Sequenced material: PBMCs or T cells enriched from blood (not recorded which). The CDR3 bases are TGTGCCAGCTCCTCCCCTTTCACAGGGGGCGCCAGTGAGCAGTTCTTC. Translating it yields CASSSPFTGGASEQFF. The complete variable domain, with remaining parts taken from reference TRBV18 and TRBJ2-1, reads NAGVMQNPRHLVRRRGQEARLRCSPMKGHSHVYWYRQLPEEGLKFMVYLQKENIIDESGMPKERFSAEFPKEGPSILRIQQVVRGDSAAYFCASSSPFTGGASEQFFGPGTRLTVL.